This TCR beta chain was identified during a study of T cells after yellow fever vaccination. TCRdb re-derived calls from the 5' RACE reads in MiXCR, one entry per CDR3 protein. The data hold 610,000 or so distinct CDR3 sequences, with roughly 12% observed a single time. This clonotype was seen many times. The CDR3 runs to 14 residues. Trimming cost V 7 bases and J 6 bases; bases outside gene matches: 8. The sample in question was PBMCs, obtained on the day of the yellow fever booster vaccination. This receptor was identified in a man aged 25-40 years who received the YFV17D yellow fever vaccine. This sequence joins TRBV12-3 or TRBV12-4 and TRBJ2-3; 9 bases align to TRBD1. CDR3 in DNA: TGTGCCAGCACCCGGGACAGGGCGTCTGATACGCAGTATTTT. This translates into CASTRDRASDTQYF.